The clone carrying this T cell receptor (beta chain) was seen a single time. These data come from a study of blood T cell repertoires in COVID-19. On the study more broadly: Researchers got acute and convalescent COVID-19 samples from the United States, Italy and Spain.

Participants' reported clinical history set cohort assignment. Each recovered donor of Cohort 3 presented with two negative PCRs, clearance, or symptom resolution. TCRdb keeps only in-frame clones here, not all; method: immunoSEQ multiplex PCR. The data hold hundreds of thousands of clones, with just over 85% observed a single time. The CDR3 has 15 residues. Germline V gives CDR1 MDHEN, CDR2 SYDVKM. V lost 7 bases to trimming and J lost 4 bases; unmatched junction nucleotides: 12. The specimen was PBMCs or T cells enriched from blood (not recorded which). This TCR was recovered from a man aged 18-30 years who had recovered from COVID-19. The chain combines TRBV28 with TRBJ1-2, with TRBD1 matching over 7 bases. The CDR3 reads CASIPGQRLLYGYTF. Written as DNA, the CDR3 is TGTGCCAGCATTCCGGGACAGCGACTTCTCTATGGCTACACCTTC.